Below are 27 T cell receptor beta chains sequenced from a single sample in a study of tumor-infiltrating lymphocytes in primary liver carcinoma. From around 520 ng of total RNA, TCR beta-specific cDNA was reverse-transcribed using a constant-region primer. Investigators got TCR beta libraries out of three nested multiplex PCR rounds, done with slightly modified ARM-PCR. Running around 9 cycles apiece, the first two PCR rounds relied on TRBV1-TRBV30 forward primers together with a C-beta reverse primer. TCRdb redid the calling of the multiplex PCR reads with MiXCR, one entry per CDR3 protein. This sample has 190,000 or so distinct CDR3 sequences, with around 60% found just once. Alongside blood RNA obtained from unsorted whole blood, germline DNA was also extracted. The sequenced sample was peripheral blood. All receptors come from a woman aged 55 to 70 with primary liver carcinoma and hepatitis B virus infection.

For this clonotype: At one end, the junction sequence differs from germline, possibly due to a read error. J is TRBJ1-2 and V is TRBV6-5, with D perhaps TRBD1 (5 bases). Per the germline V gene, CDR1 is MNHEY and CDR2 is SVGAGI. This CDR3 has 13 amino acids. The CDR3 sequence is CASKSGTDYGYIF. The CDR3, as DNA: TGTGCCAGCAAGTCCGGGACGGACTATGGCTACATCTTC.

Comments on this clonotype: Relative to the germline gene, one junction end is altered; a read error may explain this. This chain's CDR3 is CCMQAGRSNEQFF. CDR3 sequence (DNA): TGCTGCATGCAGGCCGGACGCAGCAATGAACAGTTCTTC. V gene TRBV29-1 combines with J gene TRBJ2-1; D gene uncertain. CDR3 size: 13 residues. In germline, CDR1 is SQVTM, CDR2 ANQGSEA.

This clonotype was seen only once. The genes are TRBV29-1 and TRBJ1-1, with 8 nucleotides matching TRBD1. The CDR3 is made up of 15 amino acids. Germline CDR1 reads SQVTM; CDR2 reads ANQGSEA. In nucleotides, the CDR3 is TGCAACGGGGGACAGGAAGGCTATCAGAACACTGAAGCTTTCTTT. Its protein product is CNGGQEGYQNTEAFF.

On this clonotype: One end of the junction is discordant with germline, which a read error may explain. This rearrangement joins TRBV5-1 to TRBJ2-2, with 9 bases lining up with TRBD2. The CDR3 has 17 amino acids. Germline lookup yields CDR1 SGHRS and CDR2 YFSETQ. As DNA, the CDR3 is TGCGCCAGCAGCCTGGGAGCGGGAGGCCTGAACACCGGGGAGCTGGTTTTT. Its translation is CASSLGAGGLNTGELVF.

With regard to this clonotype: This sequence may be a read error, since a much larger clone differs from it by one base. This sequence joins TRBV4-1 and TRBJ1-2; D might be TRBD1 (6 bases). Per germline, CDR1 MGHRA and CDR2 YSYEKL. This CDR3 has 13 amino acids. The CDR3 region is CASSHLSLGGYIF. In nucleotides, the CDR3 is TGCGCCAGCAGCCATTTAAGCCTGGGGGGCTACATCTTC.

The chain joins TRBV7-9 to TRBJ2-1; D is unresolved. In germline, CDR1 is SEHNR, CDR2 FQNEAQ (reference sequence). This CDR3 spans 13 amino acids. Trimming shortened V by 8 bases and J by 0 bases, and 8 bases separated the two germline ends. The CDR3 DNA reads TGTGCCAGCGTCTTTACCTCCTACAATGAGCAGTTCTTC. Translation: CASVFTSYNEQFF.

In its sample, this clonotype was seen many times. The chain links TRBV12-3 or TRBV12-4 to TRBJ1-1; a weak D match, TRBD1 (5 bases). CDR3 length equals 16 residues. V was pared by 0 bases and J by 4 bases, with 15 bases between. CDR3: CASSLARQPDLTEAFF. As DNA, the CDR3 is TGTGCCAGCAGTTTAGCGCGACAGCCGGACCTCACTGAAGCTTTCTTT.

In this sample, this clonotype turned up once. A read error may produce the germline difference seen at one junction end. The rearrangement joins TRBV6-1 to TRBJ2-3; tentative D call: TRBD2 (6 bases). This CDR3 comprises 16 residues. CDR1 and CDR2 (germline): MNHNS, SASEGT. The CDR3 region is CASSAGFRTSTGTQYF. For the CDR3, the DNA is TGTGCCAGCAGCGCGGGCTTTCGTACTAGCACAGGTACGCAGTATTTT.

This clonotype turned up a few times. A much larger clone differs from this one at a single base, so this may be a read error. V is TRBV4-1 and J is TRBJ2-7; a weak D match, TRBD2 (5 bases). The length of the CDR3 is 15 residues. Germline V gives CDR1 MGHRA, CDR2 YSYEKL. The CDR3 sequence: CASSPEVDPPYEQCF. The CDR3 bases are TGCGCCAGCAGCCCGGAGGTAGACCCACCCTACGAGCAGTGCTTC.

This clonotype was seen a handful of times. This chain joins TRBV28 and TRBJ2-2; D may match TRBD1 or TRBD2 (5 bases each). Germline V gene data show CDR1 as MDHEN and CDR2 as SYDVKM. Trimming stripped 0 bases from V and 1 base from J, with 12 bases between. CDR3 length equals 17 residues. The DNA for the CDR3 is TGTGCCAGCAGTTTATGGGGGGAAGCGCAGAACACCGGGGAGCTGTTTTTT. Translating gives CASSLWGEAQNTGELFF.

The rearrangement joins TRBV5-1 to TRBJ1-4; D is uncertain. In germline, CDR1 is SGHRS, CDR2 YFSETQ. CDR3 size: 16 residues. V gave up 6 bases and J gave up 10 bases, with 25 bases separating them. CDR3 bases: TGCGCCAGCAACCCGGACCTTGGAAGGCAACTAGGAAAACTGTTTTTT. Translation: CASNPDLGRQLGKLFF.

Comments on this clonotype: Just one base apart from a much larger clone, this may be a read error. The genes are TRBV6-2 or TRBV6-3 and TRBJ2-1; TRBD2 matches 7 bases. This CDR3 comprises 15 residues. The germline gives CDR1 MNHEY, CDR2 SVGEGT. In nucleotides, the CDR3 is TGTGCCAGCGCCGCATCGGGACTATCGTACAATAAGCAGTTCTTC. It is translated as CASAASGLSYNKQFF.

With respect to this clonotype: Possible read error: a much larger clone is one base away. The chain uses TRBV30 and TRBJ2-1; TRBD2 might be the D (6 bases). The germline V and J ends were trimmed by 3 bases and 2 bases, with 8 bases remaining between them. Germline loops: CDR1 GTSNPN, CDR2 SVGIG (reference sequence). The CDR3 spans 13 residues. CDR3 in amino acids: CAWRGLPYNEQFF. CDR3 coding DNA: TGTGCCTGGAGGGGACTCCCCTACAATGAGCAGTTCTTC.

This clonotype was picked up many times. The gene calls are TRBV12-3 or TRBV12-4 and TRBJ2-4; D is possibly TRBD2 (5 bases). With 5 bases removed from V and 0 bases from J, the gap between germline ends came to 8 bases. This CDR3 is built from 14 residues. In DNA, the CDR3 is TGTGCCAGCAGTATTCGGGAAGCCAAAAACATTCAGTACTTC. It encodes CASSIREAKNIQYF.

Notes on this clonotype: The junction shows a germline mismatch at one end, possibly a read error. The chain has TRBV11-2 and TRBJ2-2; D gene unclear. The CDR3 runs to 17 residues. The V gene's germline CDR1 is SGHAT and CDR2 FQNNGV. As DNA, the CDR3 is TGTGTCAGCAGCTTTAATAGGGCTAACGTGAACACCGGGGAGCTGTTTTTT. Protein sequence: CVSSFNRANVNTGELFF.

With regard to this clonotype: The junction departs from germline at one end; a sequencing error may be responsible. This chain uses TRBV29-1 with TRBJ1-1, with 9 bases identical to TRBD1. There are 13 residues in the CDR3. The germline CDR1 and CDR2 sequences are SQVTM and ANQGSEA. DNA of the CDR3: TGCAGCATGCTGACAGGGGGTGACACTGAAGCTTTCTTC. It is translated as CSMLTGGDTEAFF.

This clonotype was seen at least ten times. The gene calls are TRBV12-3 or TRBV12-4 and TRBJ1-3; D might be TRBD1 (6 bases). Trimming stripped 6 bases from V and 3 bases from J, with 18 bases between. The CDR3 sequence is 16 residues long. The CDR3 loop is CASSPTPGGGGNTIYF. The CDR3 DNA sequence: TGTGCCAGCAGCCCAACCCCGGGGGGCGGTGGAAACACCATATATTTT.

Comment on this clonotype: The junction does not match germline at one end; this may be a read error. This chain uses TRBV6-1 with TRBJ1-1, with TRBD1 matching 7 bases. This CDR3 is 14 amino acids long. Germline CDR1 and CDR2: MNHNS and SASEGT. The chain's CDR3 is CVSSEYQGVTEAFF. The CDR3 DNA is TGTGTCAGCAGTGAATACCAGGGGGTCACTGAAGCTTTCTTT.

As to this clonotype: Compared with germline, one end of the junction differs, possibly owing to a read error. The V gene is TRBV11-2, the J gene TRBJ2-1; perhaps TRBD2 as D (6 bases). CDR3 size: 18 residues. Per the germline V gene, CDR1 is SGHAT and CDR2 is FQNNGV. CDR3 sequence: CASSLEAGGTLFYNEQFF. CDR3 coding DNA: TGTGCTAGCAGCTTAGAGGCGGGCGGGACTTTATTCTACAATGAGCAGTTCTTC.

This clonotype occurred many times. The chain joins TRBV5-1 to TRBJ2-3; 12 positions agree with TRBD2. The CDR3 runs to 15 residues. Unmatched junction bases numbered 0, after V lost 1 base and J lost 3 bases. Germline V gene data show CDR1 as SGHRS and CDR2 as YFSETQ. CDR3 loop: CASSLTSGRTDTQYF. Written as DNA, the CDR3 is TGCGCCAGCAGCTTGACTAGCGGGAGGACAGATACGCAGTATTTT.

For this clonotype: Germline and junction disagree at one end, which may indicate a read error. This chain connects TRBV5-5 to TRBJ1-6; D gene ambiguous. The CDR3 totals 15 residues. Germline V lookup: CDR1 SGHKS, CDR2 YYEKEE (reference sequence). The CDR3 nucleotides are TGTGCCAGCAGCCCTGGGAGCTCCTATAAATCACCCCTCCACTTT. It translates to CASSPGSSYKSPLHF.

On this clonotype: A much larger clone lies a single base off, so this may be a read error. V is TRBV6-2 or TRBV6-3 and J is TRBJ2-5, with 7 bases identical to TRBD2. The length of the CDR3 is 16 residues. Germline V lookup: CDR1 MNHEY, CDR2 SVGEGT. With 2 bases clipped from V and 5 bases from J, the junction kept 11 bases outside the gene matches. This CDR3 reads CASSYLRGVTGETQYF. The CDR3 nucleotides read TGTGCCAGCAGTTACCTTCGGGGGGTGACGGGGGAGACCCAGTACTTC.

The chain is built from TRBV28 and TRBJ2-1; TRBD2 matches 10 bases. CDR3 length: 16 residues. In germline, CDR1 is MDHEN, CDR2 SYDVKM. V lost 5 bases, J lost 3 bases, and 7 bases stayed unmatched. CDR3 in DNA: TGTGCCAGCAGTGGTAGCGGGAGGACGAACTACAATGAGCAGTTCTTC. It translates to CASSGSGRTNYNEQFF.

With respect to this clonotype: This may be a read error, as it is one base from a much larger clone. The rearrangement joins TRBV5-6 to TRBJ1-4, with D possibly being TRBD1 (6 bases). Trimming left V 4 bases short and J 8 bases short, with 18 bases between. From germline, CDR1 is SGHDT and CDR2 YYEEEE. The CDR3 consists of 15 residues. As DNA, the CDR3 is TGTGCCAGCAGCCGGAGGGGGGCTGGGGTCGAAAAACTGTTTTTT. Protein sequence: CASSRRGAGVEKLFF. The whole variable domain, filled in from reference TRBV5-6 and TRBJ1-4, reads DAGVTQSPTHLIKTRGQQVTLRCSPKSGHDTVSWYQQALGQGPQFIFQYYEEEERQRGNFPDRFSGHQFPNYSSELNVNALLLGDSALYLCASSRRGAGVEKLFFGSGTQLSVL.

This clonotype was seen many times. The chain joins TRBV6-5 to TRBJ2-3; the match to TRBD2 covers 12 bases. The V segment lost 6 bases and the J segment 0 bases; nucleotides outside the gene matches: 10. This CDR3 comprises 18 residues. Germline CDR1 MNHEY, CDR2 SVGAGI. The CDR3 region has the DNA TGTGCCAGCAGGTTGACTAGCGGGAGTTATTTGAGCACAGATACGCAGTATTTT. Protein product: CASRLTSGSYLSTDTQYF.

At least ten counts were recorded for this clonotype. The chain joins TRBV6-6 to TRBJ1-1; D gene uncertain. The CDR3 spans 11 residues. The V gene lost 8 bases and the J gene lost 4 bases, with 8 bases spanning the gap. Germline assignment: CDR1 MNHNY and CDR2 SVGAGI (reference sequence). The CDR3: CASGRATEAFF. DNA of the CDR3: TGTGCCAGCGGGAGGGCCACTGAAGCTTTCTTT.

In its sample, this clonotype was seen a few times. V and J are TRBV5-1 and TRBJ2-5; 13 bases fit TRBD2. Germline CDR1 SGHRS, CDR2 YFSETQ. The CDR3 covers 17 residues. V was clipped by 4 bases and J by 5 bases; unmatched bases: 11. The CDR3 loop reads CASSATGLAGLGETQYF. The CDR3 nucleotides read TGCGCCAGCAGCGCCACGGGACTAGCGGGACTAGGGGAGACCCAGTACTTC. The variable domain in full, with the rest retrieved from reference TRBV5-1 and TRBJ2-5, is KAGVTQTPRYLIKTRGQQVTLSCSPISGHRSVSWYQQTPGQGLQFLFEYFSETQRNKGNFPGRFSGRQFSNSRSEMNVSTLELGDSALYLCASSATGLAGLGETQYFGPGTRLLVL.